Each of the 4 T cell receptor beta chains below was sequenced from the same sample in a study of Graves' ophthalmopathy and Graves' hyperthyroidism. Scientists amplified the TCR beta CDR3 regions from RNA transcripts. HTBI-primed first-round RT-PCR preceded second-round multiplex PCR. TCRdb used MiXCR to reprocess the multiplex PCR reads, holding one entry per CDR3 protein. The repertoire consists of about 370,000 distinct CDR3 sequences, with 15% to 20% occurring once and the leading ten covering roughly 1.5%. Sequencing was performed on peripheral blood. The receptors derive from a woman aged 18-29 years with Graves' ophthalmopathy.

This clonotype was observed many times. The chain is built from TRBV2 and TRBJ1-6; TRBD1 aligns across 7 bases. Germline-derived CDR1 and CDR2 are SNHLY and FYNNEI. J was trimmed by 6 bases and V by 6 bases; bases with no gene match: 5. The CDR3 runs to 14 residues. CDR3 amino acids: CASRGQRPNSPLHF. The CDR3 DNA reads as TGTGCCAGCAGGGGACAGAGACCTAATTCACCCCTCCACTTT.

This clonotype was picked up one time. The chain joins TRBV12-3 or TRBV12-4 to TRBJ2-7; no clear D. The CDR3 length is 13 residues. Trimming stripped 2 bases from V and 5 bases from J, with 10 bases between. The CDR3 here is CASSLTRDNEQYF. In DNA, the CDR3 is TGTGCCAGCAGTTTAACGAGAGATAACGAGCAGTACTTC.

This clonotype was seen ten or more times. The DNA for the CDR3 is TGTGCCAGCAGTGAAGTCGGGTATGGCTACACCTTC. It is translated as CASSEVGYGYTF. J is TRBJ1-2 and V is TRBV6-1, with no clear D. Trimming cost V 1 base and J 5 bases, with 5 bases left between them. This CDR3 spans 12 amino acids. Germline CDR1 is MNHNS and CDR2 is SASEGT.

This clonotype was found many times. The chain joins TRBV28 to TRBJ1-2; no clear D gene. Germline CDR1 is MDHEN and CDR2 is SYDVKM. There are 14 residues in the CDR3. V lost 3 bases and J 7 bases, leaving 15 bases between the germline ends. CDR3 loop: CASSLANLGLGYTF. In nucleotides, the CDR3 is TGTGCCAGCAGTTTGGCGAATTTAGGCCTTGGCTACACCTTC.